This T cell receptor (beta chain) was sequenced for a study of blood T cells in healthy people across ages. Findings of the study overall: Naive CD4+ cells and diversity were both higher in long-lived donors than in aged donors.

Peripheral blood was drawn, approximately 9.4 milliliters per donor. The V gene's germline CDR1 is SQVTM and CDR2 ANQGSEA. The CDR3 totals 11 residues. Alongside a J-beta primer mix, a sample-barcoded 5' primer served in a second PCR lasting roughly 7 to 11 cycles. TCRdb redid the calling of the 5' RACE reads with MiXCR, one entry per CDR3 protein. The sample carries some 1.5 million distinct CDR3 sequences, under 55% recorded once. Note on this clonotype: The antigen is unknown.

V gene TRBV29-1 combines with J gene TRBJ2-4; 7 bases are shared with TRBD2. TRBJ2-7 matches the DNA end more closely, so the J call is doubtful. The receptor's source is a woman younger than 30 in good health. Sequences were obtained from blood. In DNA, the CDR3 is TGCAGCGTGGGACTATTGGACGAGCAGTACTTC. Its translation is CSVGLLDEQYF.